These T cell receptor beta chains were read from a single sample in a study of T-cell memory formation after mild COVID-19. Each CDR3 protein is one row after TCRdb ran MiXCR on the 5' RACE reads. The data contain a few hundred thousand distinct CDR3 sequences, 16% of them seen just once; the ten biggest clones take up around 20%. What was sequenced was PBMCs or a T cell subset sorted from them (not recorded which). These receptors all stem from a man between 18 and 35 years old who had mild COVID-19 (a few samples of this study predate the infection). Cell type and time point are not known. The CDR3 runs from the conserved cysteine through the conserved F or W. Each record gives: D gene, clone size, V gene, J gene, CDR3 DNA, CDR3 protein. D genes are given only for firm matches. Rows give clone size only sometimes, using once, few, many, or a class for an expanded clone.

D: TRBD1
size: -
V: TRBV27
J: TRBJ2-6
DNA: TGTGCCAGCGGTTCAGGGGGCGGGTACGTTGCCGGGGCCAACGTCCTGACTTTC
CDR3: CASGSGGGYVAGANVLTF

D: TRBD1
size: -
V: TRBV5-4
J: TRBJ2-7
DNA: TGTGCCAGCAGCTTGGTACAGGGGCTGAACGAGCAGTACTTC
CDR3: CASSLVQGLNEQYF

D: TRBD2
size: -
V: TRBV9
J: TRBJ2-3
DNA: TGTGCCAGCAGCCCCGGCAGCGGGATAACAGATACGCAGTATTTT
CDR3: CASSPGSGITDTQYF

D: -
size: many
V: TRBV20-1
J: TRBJ2-3
DNA: TGCAGTGCTAGAGATCCTGCCCGTGACGATACGCAGTATTTT
CDR3: CSARDPARDDTQYF

D: TRBD1
size: few
V: TRBV6-5
J: TRBJ2-7
DNA: TGTGCCAGCAGCACTGGACAGGGCGAGCAGTACTTC
CDR3: CASSTGQGEQYF

D: -
size: few
V: TRBV11-2
J: TRBJ2-1
DNA: TGTGCCAGCAGTTTTGTGTACAATGAGCAGTTCTTC
CDR3: CASSFVYNEQFF

D: -
size: -
V: TRBV6-2/TRBV6-3
J: TRBJ2-1
DNA: TGTGCCAGCACTGAGGGTAACAGTTACAATGAGCAGTTCTTC
CDR3: CASTEGNSYNEQFF

D: TRBD1
size: few
V: TRBV4-1
J: TRBJ1-6
DNA: TGCGCCAGCAAAGGCGGACAGGGAAAGGGATCACCCCTCCACTTT
CDR3: CASKGGQGKGSPLHF

D: -
size: few
V: TRBV5-1
J: TRBJ1-1
DNA: TGCGCCAGCAGCTTGATGGCAACAGGGAACACTGAAGCTTTCTTT
CDR3: CASSLMATGNTEAFF

D: -
size: -
V: TRBV10-3
J: TRBJ1-1
DNA: TGTGCCATCAGTGATGGCAGGACGAACACTGAAGCTTTCTTT
CDR3: CAISDGRTNTEAFF

D: TRBD1
size: few
V: TRBV20-1
J: TRBJ1-2
DNA: TGCAGTGCTAGGGCAGGGGGAAACTATGGCTACACCTTC
CDR3: CSARAGGNYGYTF

D: -
size: few
V: TRBV20-1
J: TRBJ1-1
DNA: TGCAGTGCCTGTTCTCCGGACATGATCGCTGAAGCTTTCTTT
CDR3: CSACSPDMIAEAFF

D: TRBD2
size: many
V: TRBV2
J: TRBJ2-5
DNA: TGTGCCAGCAGTGAAGAGCGGGGGGAGACCCAGTACTTC
CDR3: CASSEERGETQYF

D: -
size: few
V: TRBV14
J: TRBJ1-2
DNA: TGTGCCAGCAGTCCCAGGACAGACCCCTACGGCTACACCTTC
CDR3: CASSPRTDPYGYTF

D: TRBD1
size: few
V: TRBV7-3
J: TRBJ2-2
DNA: TGTGCCAGCAGCACGACAGGGATCACCGGGGAGCTGTTTTTT
CDR3: CASSTTGITGELFF

D: -
size: -
V: TRBV4-3
J: TRBJ1-2
DNA: TGCGCCAGCAGCCAAGCGATGGGGGAACGTGGCTACACCTTC
CDR3: CASSQAMGERGYTF

D: TRBD2
size: -
V: TRBV4-2
J: TRBJ2-1
DNA: TGTGCCAGCAGCCAGGGGACTAGCGGGGTCCTTTCCTACAATGAGCAGTTCTTC
CDR3: CASSQGTSGVLSYNEQFF

D: TRBD1
size: -
V: TRBV5-1
J: TRBJ2-7
DNA: TGCGCCAGCAGCCTACAGGGGGCGCTTTTCAACGAGCAGTACTTC
CDR3: CASSLQGALFNEQYF

D: TRBD2
size: -
V: TRBV11-2
J: TRBJ2-3
DNA: TGTGCCAGCAGCCCGAGACTAGCGGGGGGTGTAACAGATACGCAGTATTTT
CDR3: CASSPRLAGGVTDTQYF

D: -
size: many
V: TRBV5-1
J: TRBJ2-1
DNA: TGCGCCAGCAGCTTGGCCCTACTCTCCTACAATGAGCAGTTCTTC
CDR3: CASSLALLSYNEQFF

D: -
size: few
V: TRBV7-2
J: TRBJ2-5
DNA: TGTGCCAGCAGTCGGAAGAGTGGAGAGACCCAGTACTTC
CDR3: CASSRKSGETQYF

D: -
size: many
V: TRBV5-1
J: TRBJ2-1
DNA: TGCGCCAGCAGCTTGACCGAGAATGAGCAGTTCTTC
CDR3: CASSLTENEQFF

D: -
size: few
V: TRBV4-3
J: TRBJ1-2
DNA: TGCGCCAGCAGCCAACGGGGTGGCTATGGCTACACCTTC
CDR3: CASSQRGGYGYTF

D: -
size: -
V: TRBV6-5
J: TRBJ1-1
DNA: TGTGCCAGCAGGCGAACAGTATTGGGTTCTGAAGCTTTCTTT
CDR3: CASRRTVLGSEAFF

D: -
size: few
V: TRBV5-1
J: TRBJ2-4
DNA: TGCGCCAGCAGCCCCACCCGACAGGCCACAAACATTCAGTACTTC
CDR3: CASSPTRQATNIQYF

D: -
size: -
V: TRBV7-8
J: TRBJ1-5
DNA: TGTGCCAGCAGCTTAGCCGGCGGGGCCATTCAGCCCCAGCATTTT
CDR3: CASSLAGGAIQPQHF

D: -
size: -
V: TRBV7-2
J: TRBJ1-1
DNA: TGTGCCAGCAGCGGTAGCGGGGGTTTCACTGAAGCTTTCTTT
CDR3: CASSGSGGFTEAFF

D: -
size: -
V: TRBV7-9
J: TRBJ2-1
DNA: TGTGCCAGCAGCCCCCCAGGGAGCTCCTACAATGAGCAGTTCTTC
CDR3: CASSPPGSSYNEQFF

D: TRBD1
size: few
V: TRBV5-6
J: TRBJ1-4
DNA: TGTGCCAGCAGCTGGACAGGGGGCACTAATGAAAAACTGTTTTTT
CDR3: CASSWTGGTNEKLFF

D: -
size: -
V: TRBV5-1
J: TRBJ2-3
DNA: TGCGCCAGCCGCGTTCTGGGTATAGCAGATACGCAGTATTTT
CDR3: CASRVLGIADTQYF

D: TRBD1
size: many
V: TRBV5-1
J: TRBJ1-1
DNA: TGCGCCAGCAGCTATCGACAGGGAGGCGGCAACACTGAAGCTTTCTTT
CDR3: CASSYRQGGGNTEAFF

D: TRBD1
size: few
V: TRBV5-1
J: TRBJ1-1
DNA: TGCGCCAGCAGCTTGGACAGGGGGCGCAGGACTGAAGCTTTCTTT
CDR3: CASSLDRGRRTEAFF

D: -
size: -
V: TRBV5-1
J: TRBJ2-1
DNA: TGCGCCAGCAGCTCGCTGATAGACTCTCCGGGGGCCAATGAGCAGTTCTTC
CDR3: CASSSLIDSPGANEQFF

D: -
size: -
V: TRBV6-1
J: TRBJ2-3
DNA: TGTGCCAGCAAAAGACCTAGCACAGATACGCAGTATTTT
CDR3: CASKRPSTDTQYF

D: -
size: -
V: TRBV30
J: TRBJ2-7
DNA: TGTGCCTGGAGTGTAGGGCTAGCAACCTACGAGCAGTACTTC
CDR3: CAWSVGLATYEQYF

D: TRBD1
size: -
V: TRBV20-1
J: TRBJ1-1
DNA: TGCAGTGCGAGGACAGGGGGTACAGCCACTGAAGCTTTCTTT
CDR3: CSARTGGTATEAFF

D: TRBD2
size: -
V: TRBV7-3
J: TRBJ2-5
DNA: TGTGCCAGCAGCCTACCCACCAGCGGGGAGGAGACCCAGTACTTC
CDR3: CASSLPTSGEETQYF

D: -
size: few
V: TRBV7-2
J: TRBJ1-2
DNA: TGTGCCAGCACCTCTGCGGGGTCTACTAACTATGGCTACACCTTC
CDR3: CASTSAGSTNYGYTF

D: -
size: many
V: TRBV12-3/TRBV12-4
J: TRBJ1-1
DNA: TGTGCCAGCAGTCCCTTGGGCACTGAAGCTTTCTTT
CDR3: CASSPLGTEAFF

D: -
size: -
V: TRBV2
J: TRBJ2-2
DNA: TGTGCCAGCAGGAAGACAGGTGCCGGGGAGCTGTTTTTT
CDR3: CASRKTGAGELFF

D: -
size: few
V: TRBV6-1
J: TRBJ1-5
DNA: TGTGCCAGCACCTTGGGCAGGTCCGGACCTAGCAATCAGCCCCAGCATTTT
CDR3: CASTLGRSGPSNQPQHF

D: -
size: few
V: TRBV4-1
J: TRBJ2-7
DNA: TGCGCCAGCAGCCAAGATAGGGGTTTCTACGAGCAGTACTTC
CDR3: CASSQDRGFYEQYF

D: -
size: -
V: TRBV7-2
J: TRBJ2-3
DNA: TGTGCCAGCACCCTACGGGGCAGGCGGAATACGCAGTATTTT
CDR3: CASTLRGRRNTQYF

D: TRBD1
size: few
V: TRBV4-1
J: TRBJ1-2
DNA: TGCGCCAGCAGCCAAGATTGGGACAGTTATAACTATGGCTACACCTTC
CDR3: CASSQDWDSYNYGYTF

D: -
size: few
V: TRBV7-2
J: TRBJ2-1
DNA: TGTGCCAGCAGCCAAAGGGGGGGAAGATACAATGAGCAGTTCTTC
CDR3: CASSQRGGRYNEQFF

D: -
size: many
V: TRBV7-9
J: TRBJ2-3
DNA: TGTGCCAGCAGCTCCGATGGCAGGGAAGGCACAGATACGCAGTATTTT
CDR3: CASSSDGREGTDTQYF

D: -
size: -
V: TRBV27
J: TRBJ1-2
DNA: TGTGCCAGCGGGTCCCGAGCCTATGGCTACACCTTC
CDR3: CASGSRAYGYTF

D: -
size: -
V: TRBV12-3/TRBV12-4
J: TRBJ2-5
DNA: TGTGCCAGCAGTCCAAGGGCAGCCCAAGAGACCCAGTACTTC
CDR3: CASSPRAAQETQYF

D: TRBD1
size: -
V: TRBV24-1
J: TRBJ2-7
DNA: TGTGCCACCAGTGAAAGGACAGGGAAAGACCTCTCCTACGAGCAGTACTTC
CDR3: CATSERTGKDLSYEQYF

D: -
size: few
V: TRBV12-3/TRBV12-4
J: TRBJ1-6
DNA: TGTGCCAGCAGTCAGGGCCATAATTCACCCCTCCACTTT
CDR3: CASSQGHNSPLHF

D: -
size: few
V: TRBV2
J: TRBJ1-1
DNA: TGTGCCAGCTATTTAGAAACCGGCACTGAAGCTTTCTTT
CDR3: CASYLETGTEAFF

D: TRBD2
size: many
V: TRBV7-2
J: TRBJ2-3
DNA: TGTGCCAGCAGCTTAGTAGCGGGGGCTGGGGATACGCAGTATTTT
CDR3: CASSLVAGAGDTQYF

D: -
size: -
V: TRBV6-1
J: TRBJ1-6
DNA: TGTGCCAGCGGACCGGGCCCGAATTCACCCCTCCACTTT
CDR3: CASGPGPNSPLHF

D: TRBD1
size: many
V: TRBV4-2
J: TRBJ1-6
DNA: TGTGCCAGCAGCGCAGAGGGGGCAGGTTCACCCCTCCACTTT
CDR3: CASSAEGAGSPLHF